What follows describes a single T cell receptor (beta chain). Its target is unknown. Some clones are missing from TCRdb's copy, which holds only in-frame ones; the method was immunoSEQ multiplex PCR. The data show more than 35,000 clones, over 65% seen once. This entry belongs to a study of PD-1 blockade in classical Hodgkin lymphoma. Overall study results and limits: The diversity seen at baseline in complete responders resembled that of newly diagnosed patients. Significant TCR diversity gains by C4D1 occurred in CD4+ but not CD8+ cells. Why repertoires differed is undefined; disease activity or prior therapy possibly contributed.

Germline CDR1 and CDR2: SGHRS and YFSETQ. The V and J ends lost 4 bases and 4 bases, in that order; junction bases with no gene match: 12. This CDR3 is 16 amino acids long. Autologous stem cell transplantation was followed by relapse in every patient, and brentuximab vedotin exposure varied. Patients showed best responses of complete response, partial response or progressive disease. This TCR was sampled from a human donor with classical Hodgkin lymphoma. The chain joins TRBV5-1 to TRBJ2-5; 8 bases match TRBD2. This material consisted of peripheral blood mononuclear cells (PBMCs), taken before the second cycle of nivolumab. Here the CDR3 DNA reads TGCGCCAGCAGCGCAGACCACACGGGGGGGCCAGAGACCCAGTACTTC. Residues: CASSADHTGGPETQYF.